In this sample, the clone carrying this TCR beta chain turned up many times. The data were taken from a study of spatial heterogeneity in lung cancer. V was clipped by 5 bases and J by 9 bases, with 12 bases between them. This CDR3 has 12 residues. TCRdb recomputed calls from the 5' RACE reads with MiXCR, one row per CDR3 protein. The repertoire has some 8,700 distinct CDR3 sequences, 7% to 10% of them found once; the top ten carry approximately 30%. Noted time point: sample taken at primary tumor resection. Whole RNA obtained from tumor, nontumor lung or frozen PBMC underwent sequencing without sorting.

The sequence came from a female donor with early-stage non-small cell lung cancer. V and J are TRBV12-3 or TRBV12-4 and TRBJ2-3; maybe TRBD1 (5 bases). Specimen: PBMCs, collected at surgery. The chain's CDR3 is CASSLTSGTQYF. The CDR3 DNA follows: TGTGCCAGCAGTCTGACTTCAGGGACGCAGTATTTT.